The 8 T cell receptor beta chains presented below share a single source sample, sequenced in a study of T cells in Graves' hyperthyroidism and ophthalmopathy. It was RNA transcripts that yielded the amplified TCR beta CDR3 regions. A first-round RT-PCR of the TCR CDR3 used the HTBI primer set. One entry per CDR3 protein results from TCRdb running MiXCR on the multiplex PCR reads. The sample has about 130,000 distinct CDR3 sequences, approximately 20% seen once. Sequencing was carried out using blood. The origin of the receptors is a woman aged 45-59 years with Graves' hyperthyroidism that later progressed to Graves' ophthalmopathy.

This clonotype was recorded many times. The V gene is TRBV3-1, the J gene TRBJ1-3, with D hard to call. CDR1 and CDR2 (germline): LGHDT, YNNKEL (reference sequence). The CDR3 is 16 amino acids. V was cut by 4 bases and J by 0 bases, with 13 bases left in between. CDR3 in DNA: TGTGCCAGCAGCCCCTCTTCGGCAGGCTCTGGAAACACCATATATTTT. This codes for CASSPSSAGSGNTIYF.

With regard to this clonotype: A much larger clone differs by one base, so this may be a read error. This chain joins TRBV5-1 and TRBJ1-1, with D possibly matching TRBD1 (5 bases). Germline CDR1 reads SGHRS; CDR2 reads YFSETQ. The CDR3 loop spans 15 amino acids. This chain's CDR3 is CVSSLDPGRGWGAFF. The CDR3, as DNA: TGTGTCAGCAGCTTGGACCCGGGACGAGGGTGGGGAGCTTTCTTT.

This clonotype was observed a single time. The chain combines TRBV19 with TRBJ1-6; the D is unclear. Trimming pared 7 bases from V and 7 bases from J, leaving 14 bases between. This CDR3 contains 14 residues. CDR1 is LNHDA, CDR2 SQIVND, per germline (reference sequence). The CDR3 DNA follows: TGTGCCAGTAAGCCAACAGAGAGGAATTCACCCCTCCACTTT. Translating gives CASKPTERNSPLHF.

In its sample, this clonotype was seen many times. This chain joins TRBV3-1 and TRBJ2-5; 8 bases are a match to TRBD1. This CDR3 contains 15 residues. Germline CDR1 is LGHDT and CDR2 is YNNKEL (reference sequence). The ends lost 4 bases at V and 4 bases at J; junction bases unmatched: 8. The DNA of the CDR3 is TGTGCCAGCAGCCCGAAAAGACAGGGGATAGAGACCCAGTACTTC. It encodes CASSPKRQGIETQYF.

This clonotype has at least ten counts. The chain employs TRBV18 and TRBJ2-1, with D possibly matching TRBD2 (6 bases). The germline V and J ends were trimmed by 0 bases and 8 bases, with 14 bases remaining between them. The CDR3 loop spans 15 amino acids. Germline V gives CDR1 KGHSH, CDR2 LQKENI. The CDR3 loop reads CASSPPTGVVYEQFF. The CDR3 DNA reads TGTGCCAGCTCACCACCGACGGGAGTCGTCTATGAGCAGTTCTTC.

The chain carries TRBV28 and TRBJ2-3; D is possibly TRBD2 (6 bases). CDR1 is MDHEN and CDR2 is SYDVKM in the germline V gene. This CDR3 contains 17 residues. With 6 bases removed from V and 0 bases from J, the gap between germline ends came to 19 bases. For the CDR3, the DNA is TGTGCCAGCAGCCCTTCGGGCGGGGCCTCTAGCACAGATACGCAGTATTTT. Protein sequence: CASSPSGGASSTDTQYF. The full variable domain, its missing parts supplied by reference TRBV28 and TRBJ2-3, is DVKVTQSSRYLVKRTGEKVFLECVQDMDHENMFWYRQDPGLGLRLIYFSYDVKMKEKGDIPEGYSVSREKKERFSLILESASTNQTSMYLCASSPSGGASSTDTQYFGPGTRLTVL.

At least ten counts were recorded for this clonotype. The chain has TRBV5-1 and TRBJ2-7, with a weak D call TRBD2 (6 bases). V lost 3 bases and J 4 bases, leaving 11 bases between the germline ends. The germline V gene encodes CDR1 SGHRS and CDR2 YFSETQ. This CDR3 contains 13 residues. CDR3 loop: CASSYGSRYEQYF. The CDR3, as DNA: TGCGCCAGCAGCTACGGGAGTAGATACGAGCAGTACTTC.

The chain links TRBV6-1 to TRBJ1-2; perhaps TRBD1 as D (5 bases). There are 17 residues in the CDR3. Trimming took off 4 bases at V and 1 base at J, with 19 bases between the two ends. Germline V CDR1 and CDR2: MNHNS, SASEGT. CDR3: CASSAKLDRRGNYGYTF. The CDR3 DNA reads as TGTGCCAGCAGTGCCAAGCTGGACCGGAGGGGTAACTATGGCTACACCTTC.